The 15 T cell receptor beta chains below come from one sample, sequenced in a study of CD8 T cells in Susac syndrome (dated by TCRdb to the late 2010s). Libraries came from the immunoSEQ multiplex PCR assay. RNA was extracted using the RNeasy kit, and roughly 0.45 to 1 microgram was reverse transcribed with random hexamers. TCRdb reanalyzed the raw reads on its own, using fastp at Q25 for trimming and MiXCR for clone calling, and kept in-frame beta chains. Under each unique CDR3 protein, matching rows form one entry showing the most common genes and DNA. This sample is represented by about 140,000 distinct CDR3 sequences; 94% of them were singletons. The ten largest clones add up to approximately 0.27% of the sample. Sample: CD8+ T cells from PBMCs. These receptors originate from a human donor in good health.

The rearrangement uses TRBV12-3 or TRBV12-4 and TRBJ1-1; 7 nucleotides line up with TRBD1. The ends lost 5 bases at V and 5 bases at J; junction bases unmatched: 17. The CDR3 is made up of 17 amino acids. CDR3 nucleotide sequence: TGTGCCAGCAGTAAAGACGCCGGGACAGCGGGAGGAACTGAAGCTTTCTTT. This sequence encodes CASSKDAGTAGGTEAFF.

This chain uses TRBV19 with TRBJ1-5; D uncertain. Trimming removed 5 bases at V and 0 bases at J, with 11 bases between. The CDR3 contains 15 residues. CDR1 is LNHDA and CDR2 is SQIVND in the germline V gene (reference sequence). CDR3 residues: CASSVGVYSNQPQHF. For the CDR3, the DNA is TGTGCCAGTAGTGTTGGAGTATATAGCAATCAGCCCCAGCATTTT.

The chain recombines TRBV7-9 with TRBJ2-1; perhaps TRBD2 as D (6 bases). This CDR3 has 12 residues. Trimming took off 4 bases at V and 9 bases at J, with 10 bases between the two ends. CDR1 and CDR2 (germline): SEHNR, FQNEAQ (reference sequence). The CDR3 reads CASSYGGSEQFF. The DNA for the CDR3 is TGTGCCAGCAGCTACGGGGGTAGTGAGCAGTTCTTC.

The CDR3 sequence: CASSKAGQGYNEQFF. CDR3 nucleotides: TGTGCCAGCAGCAAAGCCGGACAGGGGTACAATGAGCAGTTCTTC. The chain uses TRBV21-1 and TRBJ2-1; the table's D call, TRBD1, was not checked against the DNA. TRBV21-1 is deemed a pseudogene. The CDR3 is 15 residues long.

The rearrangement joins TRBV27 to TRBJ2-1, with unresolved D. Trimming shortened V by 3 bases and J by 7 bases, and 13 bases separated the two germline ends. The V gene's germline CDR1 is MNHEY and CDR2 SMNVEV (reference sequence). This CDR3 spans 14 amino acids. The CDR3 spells CASSFNAVINEQFF. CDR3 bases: TGTGCCAGCAGTTTCAACGCGGTTATTAATGAGCAGTTCTTC.

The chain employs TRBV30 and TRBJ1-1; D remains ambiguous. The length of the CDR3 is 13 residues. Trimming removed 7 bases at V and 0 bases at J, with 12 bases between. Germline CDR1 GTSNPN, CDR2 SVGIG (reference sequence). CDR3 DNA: TGTGCCTCCTTTCAGCGACTGAACACTGAAGCTTTCTTT. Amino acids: CASFQRLNTEAFF.

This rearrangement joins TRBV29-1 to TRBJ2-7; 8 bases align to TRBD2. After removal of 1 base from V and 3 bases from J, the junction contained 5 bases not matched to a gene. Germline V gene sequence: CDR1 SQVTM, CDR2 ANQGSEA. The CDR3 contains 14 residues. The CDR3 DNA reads TGCAGCGTTGAAGGTCTAGCGGGCAGCTACGAGCAGTACTTC. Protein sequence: CSVEGLAGSYEQYF.

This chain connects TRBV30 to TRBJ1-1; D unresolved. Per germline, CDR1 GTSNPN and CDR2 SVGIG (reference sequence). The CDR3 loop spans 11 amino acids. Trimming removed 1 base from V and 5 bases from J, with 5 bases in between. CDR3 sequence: CAWSEQTEAFF. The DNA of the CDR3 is TGTGCCTGGAGTGAACAGACTGAAGCTTTCTTT.

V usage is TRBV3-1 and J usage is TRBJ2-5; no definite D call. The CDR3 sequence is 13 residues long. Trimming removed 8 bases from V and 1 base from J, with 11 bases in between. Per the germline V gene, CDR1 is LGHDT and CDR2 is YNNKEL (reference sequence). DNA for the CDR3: TGTGCCAGCGAACAGAGCCTCCAAGAGACCCAGTACTTC. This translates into CASEQSLQETQYF.

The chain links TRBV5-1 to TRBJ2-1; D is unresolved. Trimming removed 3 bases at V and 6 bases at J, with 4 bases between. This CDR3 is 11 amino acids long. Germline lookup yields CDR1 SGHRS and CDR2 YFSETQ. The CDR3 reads CASSYSNEQFF. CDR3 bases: TGCGCCAGCAGCTACTCCAATGAGCAGTTCTTC.

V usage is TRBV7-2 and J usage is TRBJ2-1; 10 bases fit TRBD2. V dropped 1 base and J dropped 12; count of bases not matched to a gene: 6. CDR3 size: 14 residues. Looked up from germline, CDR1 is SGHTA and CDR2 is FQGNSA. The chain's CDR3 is CASSLVLAGERQFF. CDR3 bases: TGTGCCAGCAGCTTAGTTCTAGCGGGAGAAAGGCAGTTCTTC.

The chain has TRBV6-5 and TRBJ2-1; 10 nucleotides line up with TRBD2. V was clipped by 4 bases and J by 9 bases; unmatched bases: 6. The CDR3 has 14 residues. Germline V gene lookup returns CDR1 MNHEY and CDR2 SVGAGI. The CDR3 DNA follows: TGTGCCAGCAGTTCCAGCGGGAGGGCCGGTGAGCAGTTCTTC. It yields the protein CASSSSGRAGEQFF.

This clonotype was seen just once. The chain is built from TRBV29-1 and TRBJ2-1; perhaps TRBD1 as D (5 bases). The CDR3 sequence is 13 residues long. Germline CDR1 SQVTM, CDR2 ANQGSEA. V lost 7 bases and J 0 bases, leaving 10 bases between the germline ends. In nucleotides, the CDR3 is TGCAGCGCAGACAGACCCTCCTACAATGAGCAGTTCTTC. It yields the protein CSADRPSYNEQFF.

The CDR3 is CASSGDWYTDTQYF. The CDR3 nucleotides read TGTGCCAGCAGCGGGGACTGGTACACAGATACGCAGTATTTT. This chain uses TRBV9 with TRBJ2-3, with D possibly matching TRBD2 (6 bases). The germline V and J ends were trimmed by 3 bases and 2 bases, with 10 bases remaining between them. This CDR3 spans 14 amino acids. The germline gives CDR1 SGDLS, CDR2 YYNGEE.

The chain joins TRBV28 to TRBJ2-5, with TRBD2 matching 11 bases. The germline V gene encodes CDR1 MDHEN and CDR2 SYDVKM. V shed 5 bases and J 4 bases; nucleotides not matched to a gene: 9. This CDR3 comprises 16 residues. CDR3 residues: CASSPGMLAGGETQYF. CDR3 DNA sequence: TGTGCCAGCAGTCCCGGGATGCTAGCGGGAGGAGAGACCCAGTACTTC.